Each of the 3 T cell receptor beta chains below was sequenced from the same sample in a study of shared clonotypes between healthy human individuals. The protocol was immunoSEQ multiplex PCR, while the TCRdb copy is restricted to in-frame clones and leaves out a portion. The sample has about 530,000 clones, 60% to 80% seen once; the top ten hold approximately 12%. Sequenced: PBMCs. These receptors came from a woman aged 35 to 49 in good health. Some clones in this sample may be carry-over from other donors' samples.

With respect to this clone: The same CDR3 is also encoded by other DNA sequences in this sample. The CDR3: CAWSGGDYGYTF. CDR3 DNA sequence: TGTGCCTGGAGCGGGGGAGACTATGGCTACACCTTC. The J gene is TRBJ1-2, the V gene TRBV30; TRBD1 is a possible D gene (5 bases). The CDR3 runs 12 residues. Between the trimmed V and J ends, which lost 3 bases and 3 bases, there was a span of 8 bases. CDR1 and CDR2 (germline): GTSNPN, SVGIG (reference sequence). The whole variable domain, remainder taken from reference TRBV30 and TRBJ1-2, is SQTIHQWPATLVQPVGSPLSLECTVEGTSNPNLYWYRQAAGRGLQLLFYSVGIGQISSEVPQNLSASRPQDRQFILSSKKLLLSDSGFYLCAWSGGDYGYTFGSGTRLTVV.

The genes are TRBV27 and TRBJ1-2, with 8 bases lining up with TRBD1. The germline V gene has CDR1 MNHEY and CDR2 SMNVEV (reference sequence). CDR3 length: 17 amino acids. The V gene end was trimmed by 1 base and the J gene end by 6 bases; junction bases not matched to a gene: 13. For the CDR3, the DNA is TGTGCCAGCAGTTTATTGGGCCAGGGGGCGAATTCTGATGGCTACACCTTC. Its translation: CASSLLGQGANSDGYTF.

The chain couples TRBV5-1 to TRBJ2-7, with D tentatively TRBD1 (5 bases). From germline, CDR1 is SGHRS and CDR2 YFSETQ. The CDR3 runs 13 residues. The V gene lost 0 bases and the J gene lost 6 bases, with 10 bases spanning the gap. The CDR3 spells CASSLGQLGEQYF. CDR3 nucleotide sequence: TGCGCCAGCAGCTTGGGACAGCTGGGCGAGCAGTACTTC.